The clone carrying this TCR beta chain was observed a single time. Its specificity is not known. CDR3 length equals 13 residues. Germline V CDR1 and CDR2: SGDLS, YYNGEE. With 4 bases removed from V and 8 bases from J, the gap between germline ends came to 13 bases. This sample is drawn from a study of T cells in Graves' hyperthyroidism and ophthalmopathy. Study-wide points: Model-based prediction identified ophthalmopathy a median around 6.5 months prior to its onset. In the blood, most expanded thyroid clonotypes above 0.001 appeared as well.

It was RNA transcripts that yielded the amplified TCR beta CDR3 regions. First-round RT-PCR with HTBI primers amplified the TCR CDR3 region. TCRdb analysed the multiplex PCR reads with MiXCR anew, one entry per CDR3 protein. The sample contains more than 40,000 distinct CDR3 sequences, approximately 50% of which appear only once. The study left out patients who had uncontrolled infection, other autoimmune disease, pregnancy or lactation. Clinical symptoms, serum thyroxine and TRAb, thyroid ultrasound and orbital computed tomography together formed the diagnostic basis. Sequences were obtained from peripheral blood or thyroid tissue (not recorded which). The chain is built from TRBV9 and TRBJ1-3; no reliable D call. This TCR was recovered from a woman in her 50s with Graves' hyperthyroidism. CDR3 in amino acids: CASSQNYGYTIYF. In DNA form, the CDR3 reads TGTGCCAGCAGCCAAAACTATGGCTACACCATATATTTT.